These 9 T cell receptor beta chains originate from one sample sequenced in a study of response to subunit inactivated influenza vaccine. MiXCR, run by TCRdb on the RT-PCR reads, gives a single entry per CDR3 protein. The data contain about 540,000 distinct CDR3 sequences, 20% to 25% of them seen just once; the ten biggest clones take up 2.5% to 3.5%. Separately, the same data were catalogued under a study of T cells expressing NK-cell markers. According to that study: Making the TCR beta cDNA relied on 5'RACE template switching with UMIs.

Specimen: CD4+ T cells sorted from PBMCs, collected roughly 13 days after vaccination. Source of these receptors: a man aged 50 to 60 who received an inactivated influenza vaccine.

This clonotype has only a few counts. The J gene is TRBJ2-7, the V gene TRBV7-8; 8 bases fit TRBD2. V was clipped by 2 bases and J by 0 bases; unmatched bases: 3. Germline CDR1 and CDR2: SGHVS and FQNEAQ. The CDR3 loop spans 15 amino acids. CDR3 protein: CASSLSGGHSYEQYF. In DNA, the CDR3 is TGTGCCAGCAGCTTATCGGGGGGGCACTCCTACGAGCAGTACTTC. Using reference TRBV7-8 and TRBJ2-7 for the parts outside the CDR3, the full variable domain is GAGVSQSPRYKVAKRGQDVALRCDPISGHVSLFWYQQALGQGPEFLTYFQNEAQLDKSGLPSDRFFAERPEGSVSTLKIQRTQQEDSAVYLCASSLSGGHSYEQYFGPGTRLTVT.

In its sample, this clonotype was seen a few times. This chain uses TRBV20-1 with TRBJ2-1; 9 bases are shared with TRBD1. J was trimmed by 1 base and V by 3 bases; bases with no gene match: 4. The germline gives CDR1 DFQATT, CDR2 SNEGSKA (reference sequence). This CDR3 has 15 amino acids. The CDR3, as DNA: TGCAGTGCTAGGAAGGGACAGGGTTCCTACAATGAGCAGTTCTTC. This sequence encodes CSARKGQGSYNEQFF.

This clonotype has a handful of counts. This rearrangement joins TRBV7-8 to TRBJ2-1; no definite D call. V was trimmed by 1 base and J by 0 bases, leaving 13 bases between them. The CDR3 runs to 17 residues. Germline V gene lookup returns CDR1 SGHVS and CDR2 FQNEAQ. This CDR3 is CASSLEEILSSYNEQFF. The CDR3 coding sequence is TGTGCCAGCAGCTTAGAGGAAATTCTGAGCTCCTACAATGAGCAGTTCTTC.

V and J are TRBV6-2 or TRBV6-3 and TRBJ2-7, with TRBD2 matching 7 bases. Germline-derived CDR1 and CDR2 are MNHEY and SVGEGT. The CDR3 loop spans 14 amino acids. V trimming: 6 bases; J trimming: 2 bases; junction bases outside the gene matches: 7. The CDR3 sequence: CASRPDAGAYEQYF. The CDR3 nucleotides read TGTGCCAGCAGACCGGATGCGGGGGCCTACGAGCAGTACTTC.

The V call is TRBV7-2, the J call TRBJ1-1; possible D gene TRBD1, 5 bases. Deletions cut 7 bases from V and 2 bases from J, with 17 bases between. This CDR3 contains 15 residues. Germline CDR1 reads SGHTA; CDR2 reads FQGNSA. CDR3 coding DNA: TGTGCCAGCATGAAGGCAGGGTTGGGTAACACTGAAGCTTTCTTT. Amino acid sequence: CASMKAGLGNTEAFF. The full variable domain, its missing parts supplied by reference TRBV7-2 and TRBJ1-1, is GAGVSQSPSNKVTEKGKDVELRCDPISGHTALYWYRQSLGQGLEFLIYFQGNSAPDKSGLPSDRFSAERTGGSVSTLTIQRTQQEDSAVYLCASMKAGLGNTEAFFGQGTRLTVV.

CDR3: CASSYLTGNTEAFF. CDR3 DNA sequence: TGTGCCAGCAGTTACTTAACCGGCAACACTGAAGCTTTCTTT. The V and J genes are TRBV6-6 and TRBJ1-1, with no clear D. Germline loops: CDR1 MNHNY, CDR2 SVGAGI (reference sequence). The length of the CDR3 is 14 residues. Trimming left V 1 base short and J 2 bases short, with 8 bases between.

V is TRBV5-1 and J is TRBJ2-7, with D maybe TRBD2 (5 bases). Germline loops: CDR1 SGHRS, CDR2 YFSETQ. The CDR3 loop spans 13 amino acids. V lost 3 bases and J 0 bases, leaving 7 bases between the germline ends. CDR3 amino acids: CASSWESSYEQYF. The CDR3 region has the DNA TGCGCCAGCAGCTGGGAGAGCTCCTACGAGCAGTACTTC.

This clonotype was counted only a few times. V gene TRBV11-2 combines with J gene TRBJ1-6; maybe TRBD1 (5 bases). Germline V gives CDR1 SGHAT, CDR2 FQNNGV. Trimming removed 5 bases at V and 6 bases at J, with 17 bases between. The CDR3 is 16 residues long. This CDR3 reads CASSLHLKQANSPLHF. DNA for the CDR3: TGTGCCAGCAGCCTGCACTTAAAACAGGCTAATTCACCCCTCCACTTT.

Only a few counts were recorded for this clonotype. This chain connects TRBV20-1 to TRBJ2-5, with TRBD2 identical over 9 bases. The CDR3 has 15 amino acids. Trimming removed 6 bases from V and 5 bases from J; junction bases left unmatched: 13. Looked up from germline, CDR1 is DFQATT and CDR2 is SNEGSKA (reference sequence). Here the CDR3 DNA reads TGCAGTGCAACGTTGGCGGGAGGGCGATTGGAGACCCAGTACTTC. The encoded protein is CSATLAGGRLETQYF.